This T cell receptor beta chain was recorded in a study of CD8 T cells in Susac syndrome. As for the study in general: Active disease was present in about 6 of the sequenced Susac syndrome patients, whereas fewer than ten of them were in remission.

Trimming stripped 4 bases from V and 4 bases from J, with 14 bases between. The CDR3 consists of 14 residues. Germline V gene data show CDR1 as SGHDT and CDR2 as YYEEEE. High-throughput TCR beta sequencing covered peripheral CD8+ and CD4+ T cells. Random hexamers were used to reverse transcribe roughly 0.5 to 1 ug of RNA. A single record per CDR3 protein comes from TCRdb applying MiXCR to the immunoSEQ multiplex PCR reads. The data show under 150,000 distinct CDR3 sequences, just under 95% seen once. This chain connects TRBV5-6 to TRBJ1-2; a weak D match, TRBD1 (5 bases). The TCR sequence derives from a human donor with Susac syndrome. Sequenced material: CD4+ T cells from PBMCs. The CDR3 spells CASSRDRATYGYTF. In DNA form, the CDR3 reads TGTGCCAGCAGCCGGGACCGAGCCACCTATGGCTACACCTTC.